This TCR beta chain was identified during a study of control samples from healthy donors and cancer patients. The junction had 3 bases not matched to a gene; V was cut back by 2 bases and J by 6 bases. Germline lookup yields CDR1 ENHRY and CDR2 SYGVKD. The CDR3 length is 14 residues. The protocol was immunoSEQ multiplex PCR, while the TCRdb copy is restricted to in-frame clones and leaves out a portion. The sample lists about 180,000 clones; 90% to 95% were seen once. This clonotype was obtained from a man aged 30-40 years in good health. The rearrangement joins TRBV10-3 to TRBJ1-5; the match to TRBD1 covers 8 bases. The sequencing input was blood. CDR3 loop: CAISEQGAVQPQHF. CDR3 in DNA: TGTGCCATCAGTGAGCAGGGGGCGGTTCAGCCCCAGCATTTT.